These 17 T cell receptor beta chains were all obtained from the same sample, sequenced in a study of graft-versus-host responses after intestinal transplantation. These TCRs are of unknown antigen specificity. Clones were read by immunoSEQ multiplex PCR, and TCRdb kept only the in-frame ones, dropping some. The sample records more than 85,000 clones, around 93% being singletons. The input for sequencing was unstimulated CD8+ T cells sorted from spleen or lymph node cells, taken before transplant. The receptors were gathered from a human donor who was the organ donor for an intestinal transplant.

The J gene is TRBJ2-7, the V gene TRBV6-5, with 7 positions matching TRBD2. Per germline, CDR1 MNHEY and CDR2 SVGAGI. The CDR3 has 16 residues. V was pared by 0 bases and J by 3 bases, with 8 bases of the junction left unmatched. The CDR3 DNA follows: TGTGCCAGCAGTTACTCGACCCTAGCGGATCACTACGAGCAGTACTTC. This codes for CASSYSTLADHYEQYF.

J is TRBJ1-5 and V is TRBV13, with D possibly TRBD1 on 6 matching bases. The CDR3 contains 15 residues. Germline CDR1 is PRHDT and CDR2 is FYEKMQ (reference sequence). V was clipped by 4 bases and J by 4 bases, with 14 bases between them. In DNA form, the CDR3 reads TGTGCCAGCAGCTCAGGCACAGGGCAAAATCAGCCCCAGCATTTT. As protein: CASSSGTGQNQPQHF.

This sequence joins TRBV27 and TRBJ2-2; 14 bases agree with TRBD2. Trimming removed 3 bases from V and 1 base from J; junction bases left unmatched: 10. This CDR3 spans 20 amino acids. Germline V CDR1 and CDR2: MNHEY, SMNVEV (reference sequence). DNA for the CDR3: TGTGCCAGCAGTTTGGTCGTGACTAGCGGGGGGGCAGTGAACACCGGGGAGCTGTTTTTT. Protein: CASSLVVTSGGAVNTGELFF.

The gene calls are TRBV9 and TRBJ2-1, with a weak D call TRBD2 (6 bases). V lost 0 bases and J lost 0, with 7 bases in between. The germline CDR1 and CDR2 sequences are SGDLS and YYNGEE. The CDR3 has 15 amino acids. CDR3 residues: CASSVGDFSYNEQFF. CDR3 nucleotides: TGTGCCAGCAGCGTAGGGGACTTCTCCTACAATGAGCAGTTCTTC.

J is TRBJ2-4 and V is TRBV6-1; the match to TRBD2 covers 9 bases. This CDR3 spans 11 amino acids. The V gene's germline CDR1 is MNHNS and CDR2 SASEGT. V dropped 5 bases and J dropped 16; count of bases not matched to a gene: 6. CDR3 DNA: TGTGCCAGCAGTATAGCGGGAGATCCCTACTTC. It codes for CASSIAGDPYF.

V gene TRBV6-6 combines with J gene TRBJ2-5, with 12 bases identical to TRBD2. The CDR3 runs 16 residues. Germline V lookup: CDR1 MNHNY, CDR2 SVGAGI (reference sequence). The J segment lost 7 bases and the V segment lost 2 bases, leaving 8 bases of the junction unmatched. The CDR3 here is CASSYEIASGRGTQYF. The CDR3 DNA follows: TGTGCCAGCAGTTACGAAATTGCTAGCGGGAGGGGGACCCAGTACTTC.

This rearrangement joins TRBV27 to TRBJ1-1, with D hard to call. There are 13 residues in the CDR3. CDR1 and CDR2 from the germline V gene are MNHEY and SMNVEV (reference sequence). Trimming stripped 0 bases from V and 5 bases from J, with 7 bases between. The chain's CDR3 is CASSLSPGTEAFF. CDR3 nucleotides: TGTGCCAGCAGTTTATCCCCCGGGACTGAAGCTTTCTTT.

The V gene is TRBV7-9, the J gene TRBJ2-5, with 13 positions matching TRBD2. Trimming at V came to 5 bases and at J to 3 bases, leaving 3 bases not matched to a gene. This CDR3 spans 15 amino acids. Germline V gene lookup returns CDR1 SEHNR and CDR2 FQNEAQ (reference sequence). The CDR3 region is CASSPGLAGEETQYF. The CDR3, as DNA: TGTGCCAGCAGCCCAGGACTAGCGGGAGAAGAGACCCAGTACTTC.

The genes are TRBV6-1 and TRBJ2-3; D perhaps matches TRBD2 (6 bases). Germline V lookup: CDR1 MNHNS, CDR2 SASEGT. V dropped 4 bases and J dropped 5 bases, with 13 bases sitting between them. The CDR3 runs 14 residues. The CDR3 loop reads CASSVTLARDTQYF. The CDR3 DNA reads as TGTGCCAGCAGTGTAACCCTAGCGAGAGATACGCAGTATTTT.

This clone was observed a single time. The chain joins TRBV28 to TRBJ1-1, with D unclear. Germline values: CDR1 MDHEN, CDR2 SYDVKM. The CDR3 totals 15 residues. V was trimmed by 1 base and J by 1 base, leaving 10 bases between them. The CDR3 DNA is TGTGCCAGCAGTTTATACCAGGTCCGGAACACTGAAGCTTTCTTT. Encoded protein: CASSLYQVRNTEAFF.

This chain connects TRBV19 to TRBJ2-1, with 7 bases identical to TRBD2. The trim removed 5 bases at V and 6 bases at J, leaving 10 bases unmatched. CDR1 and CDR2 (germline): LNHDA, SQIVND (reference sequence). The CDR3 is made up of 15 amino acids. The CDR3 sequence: CASSLLGGSFNEQFF. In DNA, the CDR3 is TGTGCCAGTAGTCTCCTCGGCGGGAGCTTCAATGAGCAGTTCTTC. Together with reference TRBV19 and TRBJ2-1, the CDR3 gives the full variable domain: DGGITQSPKYLFRKEGQNVTLSCEQNLNHDAMYWYRQDPGQGLRLIYYSQIVNDFQKGDIAEGYSVSREKKESFPLTVTSAQKNPTAFYLCASSLLGGSFNEQFFGPGTRLTVL.

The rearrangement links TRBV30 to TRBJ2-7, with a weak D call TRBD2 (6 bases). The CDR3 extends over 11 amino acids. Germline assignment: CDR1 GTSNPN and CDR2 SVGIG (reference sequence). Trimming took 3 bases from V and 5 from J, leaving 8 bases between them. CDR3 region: CAWRGGNEQYF. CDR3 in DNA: TGTGCCTGGAGGGGGGGAAACGAGCAGTACTTC.

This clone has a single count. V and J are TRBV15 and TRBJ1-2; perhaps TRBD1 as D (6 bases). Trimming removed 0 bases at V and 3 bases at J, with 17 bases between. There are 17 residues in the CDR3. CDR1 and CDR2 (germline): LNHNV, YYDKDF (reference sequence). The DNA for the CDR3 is TGTGCCACCAGCAGAGATCAGTATACAGGGCGGTACTATGGCTACACCTTC. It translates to CATSRDQYTGRYYGYTF.

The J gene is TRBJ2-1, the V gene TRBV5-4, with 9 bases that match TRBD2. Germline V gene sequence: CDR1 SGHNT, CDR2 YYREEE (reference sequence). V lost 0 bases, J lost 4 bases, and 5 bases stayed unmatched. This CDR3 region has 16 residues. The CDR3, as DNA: TGTGCCAGCAGCTTGGAAGCGGGGGGAAATTACAATGAGCAGTTCTTC. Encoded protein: CASSLEAGGNYNEQFF.

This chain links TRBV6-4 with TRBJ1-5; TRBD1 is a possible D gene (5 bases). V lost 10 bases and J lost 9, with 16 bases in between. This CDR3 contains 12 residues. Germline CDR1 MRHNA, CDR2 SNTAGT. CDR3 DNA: TGTGCCACCCCGCAGGGCGGGAGGCCCCAGCATTTT. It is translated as CATPQGGRPQHF.

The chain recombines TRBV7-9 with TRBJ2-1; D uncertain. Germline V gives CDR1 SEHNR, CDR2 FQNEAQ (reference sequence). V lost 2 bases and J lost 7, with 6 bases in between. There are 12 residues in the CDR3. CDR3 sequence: CASSLSLNEQFF. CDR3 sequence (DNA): TGTGCCAGCAGCTTATCCTTGAATGAGCAGTTCTTC.

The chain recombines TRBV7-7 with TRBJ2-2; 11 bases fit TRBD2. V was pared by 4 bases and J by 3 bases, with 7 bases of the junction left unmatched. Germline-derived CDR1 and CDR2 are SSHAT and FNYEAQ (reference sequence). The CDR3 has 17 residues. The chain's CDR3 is CASSSNGLAGHTGELFF. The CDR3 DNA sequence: TGTGCCAGCAGCTCCAATGGACTAGCGGGCCACACCGGGGAGCTGTTTTTT.